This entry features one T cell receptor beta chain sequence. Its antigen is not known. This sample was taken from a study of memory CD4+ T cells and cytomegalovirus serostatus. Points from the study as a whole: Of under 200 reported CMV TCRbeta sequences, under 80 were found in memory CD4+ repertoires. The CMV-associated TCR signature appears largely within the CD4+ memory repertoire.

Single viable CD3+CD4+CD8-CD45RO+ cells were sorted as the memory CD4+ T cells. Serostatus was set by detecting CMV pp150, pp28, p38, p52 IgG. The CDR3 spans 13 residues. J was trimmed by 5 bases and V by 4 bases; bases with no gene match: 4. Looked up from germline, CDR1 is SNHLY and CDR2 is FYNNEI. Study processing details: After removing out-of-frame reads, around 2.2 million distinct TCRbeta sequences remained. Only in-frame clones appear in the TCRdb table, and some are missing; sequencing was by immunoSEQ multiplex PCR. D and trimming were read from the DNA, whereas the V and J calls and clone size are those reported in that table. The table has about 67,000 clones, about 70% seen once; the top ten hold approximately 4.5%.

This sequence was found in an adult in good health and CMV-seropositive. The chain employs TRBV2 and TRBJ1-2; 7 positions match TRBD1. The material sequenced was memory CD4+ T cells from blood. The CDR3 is CASSGNRGYGYTF. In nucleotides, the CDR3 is TGTGCCAGCAGTGGTAACAGGGGATATGGCTACACCTTC.